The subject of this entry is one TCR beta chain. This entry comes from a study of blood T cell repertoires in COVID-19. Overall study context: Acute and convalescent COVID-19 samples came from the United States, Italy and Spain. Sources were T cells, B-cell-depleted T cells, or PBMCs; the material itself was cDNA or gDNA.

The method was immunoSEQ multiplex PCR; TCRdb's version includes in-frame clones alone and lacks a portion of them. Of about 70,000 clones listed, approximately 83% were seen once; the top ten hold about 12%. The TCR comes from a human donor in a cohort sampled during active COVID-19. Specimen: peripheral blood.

The CDR3 is CASSLGQGSRAGELFF. The CDR3 DNA sequence: TGTGCCAGCAGCTTGGGACAGGGGAGTAGGGCCGGGGAGCTGTTTTTT. The chain uses TRBV5-6 and TRBJ2-2; TRBD1 matches 8 bases. Per the germline V gene, CDR1 is SGHDT and CDR2 is YYEEEE. This CDR3 has 16 amino acids. V lost 0 bases and J lost 6; bases outside the gene matches: 7. The full variable domain, its missing parts supplied by reference TRBV5-6 and TRBJ2-2, is DAGVTQSPTHLIKTRGQQVTLRCSPKSGHDTVSWYQQALGQGPQFIFQYYEEEERQRGNFPDRFSGHQFPNYSSELNVNALLLGDSALYLCASSLGQGSRAGELFFGEGSRLTVL.